This paragraph covers one T cell receptor beta chain sequence. This clonotype came up many times. The target of this receptor is not known. Per-nucleotide qualities are absent, and no much larger clonotype sits a single base away. The intended sense of this specimen's treatment or condition label: allogeneic hematopoietic cell transplantation with graft depleted of TCRalphabeta T cells and CD19 B cells. TCRalphabeta/CD19-depleted allogeneic hematopoietic cell grafts were given to the transplant recipients, all of whom were children. This sample was included in a study of T-cell reconstitution after alpha-beta-depleted transplantation in children (dated by TCRdb to between 2015 and 2016). Context from the whole study: Using TCR repertoire profiling, the study quantitatively followed how T-cell immune reconstitution unfolded in children after TCRalphabeta/CD19-depleted allogeneic hematopoietic cell transplantation. Here is what the overall study found, with its caveats: Over subsequent months, a decline in hyperexpanded clone frequencies was noted, and after one year, T-cell counts and TCRbeta diversity were mostly ascribed to newly produced T cells. In some patients, the high TCRbeta diversity seen at day 60 was put down to recipient T cells and intrathymic progenitors that had survived conditioning. About two months after transplant, the apparently early recovery of alphabetaT-cell counts reportedly depended on just several hundred clones that had expanded rapidly and came from non-depleted graft cells.

Library creation used PCR. Sequencing took place on an Illumina HiSeq 2500. TCR library preparation used molecular barcoding, with unique molecular identifiers applied to normalize quantification of the TCRbeta repertoire. TCRdb applied fastp at Q25 and MiXCR to the public reads, then kept only in-frame beta chains. Identical CDR3 protein sequences are pooled into one entry, listed with their most common genes and DNA. This sample gives hundreds of thousands of distinct CDR3 sequences in total; approximately 11% of them show up just once. The top ten clones comprise roughly 28% of the sample. The material sequenced was PBMCs, taken before TCRalphabeta/CD19-depleted stem cell transplant. The receptor was derived from a child younger than two with acute myeloid leukemia, due to receive a stem cell transplant.

The CDR3 protein: CATRDSYNEQFF. The sequenced DNA: TGTGCCACCAGGGACAGCTACAATGAGCAGTTCTTC. In this chain, TRBV24-1 is recombined with TRBJ2-1, and perhaps TRBD1 as D gene, on 6 matching bases. The CDR3 numbers 12 residues from cysteine through phenylalanine. The DNA shown is the 36-base CDR3, in frame from base 1. V is cut by 7 bases and J by 3 bases, and the space between the germline ends is 6 bases. The germline V gene gives CDR1 as KGHDR and CDR2 as SFDVKD.